This T cell receptor (beta chain) was found in a study of blood T cell repertoires in COVID-19. CDR1 and CDR2 from the germline V gene are LNHDA and SQIVND (reference sequence). The V and J ends lost 6 bases and 3 bases, in that order; junction bases with no gene match: 10. The CDR3 covers 17 residues. The table came from immunoSEQ multiplex PCR; TCRdb's copy has only in-frame clones and leaves some out. Of about 100,000 clones in the sample, around four fifths were seen once. This clonotype was obtained from a woman in her seventies with acute or convalescent COVID-19. The sequenced sample consisted of peripheral blood. This chain uses TRBV19 with TRBJ2-6, with TRBD1 matching over 8 bases. DNA of the CDR3: TGTGCCAGTAGCAAGGGACAGGTTGCCGGTGGGGCCAACGTCCTGACTTTC. It translates to CASSKGQVAGGANVLTF.